This TCR beta chain was observed in a study of cytomegalovirus exposure and HLA in healthy donors. Regarding the study as a whole: Trimming of TCR beta V- and J-genes showed a link, identified in a later analysis, to a missense DCLRE1C variant. An analysis that was carried out later associated 16,951 TCR beta sequences with HLA alleles at 0.05 false discovery rate. The analysis excluded some indistinguishable V segments, including TRBV6-2 and TRBV6-3. Later analysis found that TCR beta chains associated with HLA were more clonally expanded than other, equally common chains.

Primers: 60 Vbeta forward and 13 Jbeta reverse. Profiled with immunoSEQ multiplex PCR; TCRdb holds only in-frame clones, not every one. Here the sample spans some 180,000 clones, over 65% being singletons. The CDR3 covers 15 residues. With 7 bases clipped from V and 4 bases from J, the junction kept 12 bases outside the gene matches. Germline V gene data show CDR1 as SNHLY and CDR2 as FYNNEI. On this clone itself: Its specificity is unknown.

The genes are TRBV2 and TRBJ1-2, with TRBD1 matching 7 bases. The source of this sequence is a man aged 18 to 29 in good health and CMV-seronegative. Sequenced: PBMCs. CDR3: CASTPGQAQGYGYTF. CDR3 coding DNA: TGTGCCAGCACCCCCGGACAGGCACAGGGCTATGGCTACACCTTC.